The 29 T cell receptor beta chains below come from one sample, sequenced in a study of blood T cell repertoires in COVID-19. Assay used: immunoSEQ multiplex PCR; TCRdb lists only in-frame clones, some missing. The table shows about 210,000 clones, with about 86% occurring only once. The sample comprised peripheral blood. These receptors all stem from a man between 60 and 75 years old who had recovered from COVID-19.

The chain recombines TRBV3-1 (or the pseudogene TRBV3-2) with TRBJ2-3; 9 nucleotides align to TRBD2. The CDR3 length is 14 residues. Germline CDR1 is LGHDT and CDR2 is YNNKEL (reference sequence). The junction had 2 bases not matched to a gene; V was cut back by 1 base and J by 6 bases. The CDR3 DNA sequence: TGTGCCAGCAGCCAAGGCCTAGCGGGGGATACGCAGTATTTT. It translates to CASSQGLAGDTQYF.

The gene calls are TRBV9 and TRBJ2-7, with 14 bases matching TRBD2. The CDR3 has 15 amino acids. Germline V lookup: CDR1 SGDLS, CDR2 YYNGEE. J gave up 7 bases and V 4 bases, and 7 bases lay outside the gene matches. CDR3 in DNA: TGTGCCAGCAGCCAGGGACTAGCGGGGGCTGGTGAGCAGTACTTC. Its protein is CASSQGLAGAGEQYF. Based on the CDR3 plus reference TRBV9 and TRBJ2-7, the full variable domain is DSGVTQTPKHLITATGQRVTLRCSPRSGDLSVYWYQQSLDQGLQFLIQYYNGEERAKGNILERFSAQQFPDLHSELNLSSLELGDSALYFCASSQGLAGAGEQYFGPGTRLTVT.

The CDR3: CASILGGLAGEQYF. CDR3 DNA sequence: TGTGCCAGCATCCTGGGGGGACTAGCGGGAGAGCAGTACTTC. This sequence joins TRBV7-2 and TRBJ2-7; 13 nucleotides agree with TRBD2. Trimming cost V 7 bases and J 7 bases; bases outside gene matches: 7. Germline V CDR1 and CDR2: SGHTA, FQGNSA. The CDR3 has 14 residues.

This clone has more than one count but fewer than ten. CDR3 residues: CASSGGQYNTEAFF. Here the CDR3 DNA reads TGTGCCAGTAGTGGGGGACAGTACAACACTGAAGCTTTCTTT. The chain carries TRBV19 and TRBJ1-1; 7 positions match TRBD1. Germline V gene data show CDR1 as LNHDA and CDR2 as SQIVND (reference sequence). There are 14 residues in the CDR3. V was clipped by 5 bases and J by 2 bases; unmatched bases: 5.

The V and J genes are TRBV3-1 (or the pseudogene TRBV3-2) and TRBJ2-7; the match to TRBD2 covers 7 bases. Germline V gene sequence: CDR1 LGHDT, CDR2 YNNKEL (reference sequence). CDR3 length equals 16 residues. V lost 9 bases, J lost 0 bases, and 14 bases stayed unmatched. Here the CDR3 DNA reads TGTGCCAGTACCCCTTCGAGACGCGGGAGCTCCTACGAGCAGTACTTC. Translated: CASTPSRRGSSYEQYF.

The V call is TRBV6-5, the J call TRBJ2-5; D is possibly TRBD2 (6 bases). The V gene lost 6 bases and the J gene lost 1 base, with 15 bases spanning the gap. This CDR3 is 15 amino acids long. Germline CDR1 MNHEY, CDR2 SVGAGI. Written as DNA, the CDR3 is TGTGCCAGCAGGCCCCGACGGGGGATCCAAGAGACCCAGTACTTC. Translated, it gives CASRPRRGIQETQYF.

J is TRBJ2-6 and V is TRBV5-1; 9 bases fit TRBD1. The trim removed 8 bases at V and 0 bases at J, leaving 6 bases unmatched. The length of the CDR3 is 16 residues. Per the germline V gene, CDR1 is SGHRS and CDR2 is YFSETQ. CDR3 DNA: TGCGCCAGTTACAGGGGGCCCGACTCTGGGGCCAACGTCCTGACTTTC. Translation gives CASYRGPDSGANVLTF.

The V gene is TRBV5-4, the J gene TRBJ1-5, with D uncertain. This CDR3 has 15 amino acids. V shed 0 bases and J shed 4 bases, with 11 bases lying between them. Germline assignment: CDR1 SGHNT and CDR2 YYREEE (reference sequence). CDR3 amino acids: CASSLGAGGNQPQHF. CDR3 nucleotide sequence: TGTGCCAGCAGCTTGGGGGCGGGAGGTAATCAGCCCCAGCATTTT.

V usage is TRBV7-3 and J usage is TRBJ2-6; D unclear. This CDR3 has 15 amino acids. The V and J ends lost 4 bases and 6 bases respectively, with 13 bases between them. Per germline, CDR1 SGHTA and CDR2 FQGTGA. CDR3 loop: CASSSYSSQANVLTF. In nucleotides, the CDR3 is TGTGCCAGCAGCTCGTACAGCAGTCAGGCCAACGTCCTGACTTTC.

Points on this clone: Compared with germline, one end of the junction differs, possibly owing to a read error. The chain uses TRBV11-2 and TRBJ1-2; tentative D call: TRBD1 (6 bases). CDR1 is SGHAT and CDR2 is FQNNGV in the germline V gene. CDR3 size: 13 residues. CDR3 DNA sequence: TGTGCCAGCAGCTTAGGAGGACAGAGATCTGAGTCCTTC. It translates to CASSLGGQRSESF.

V is TRBV2 and J is TRBJ1-4; D is unresolved. CDR1 and CDR2 (germline): SNHLY, FYNNEI. Trimming shortened V by 7 bases and J by 3 bases, and 9 bases separated the two germline ends. This CDR3 spans 13 amino acids. The CDR3 DNA reads TGTGCCAGCACCCGAAGAGCTAATGAAAAACTGTTTTTT. Translation: CASTRRANEKLFF.

This clone appeared once. V usage is TRBV21-1 and J usage is TRBJ2-1; TRBD1, the table's D call, lacks a check against the DNA. TRBV21-1 is reported as a pseudogene. The CDR3 length is 15 residues. CDR3 loop: CASSPQGPSYNEQFF. The DNA for the CDR3 is TGTGCCAGCAGCCCACAGGGGCCCTCCTACAATGAGCAGTTCTTC.

This clone was seen only once. V and J are TRBV11-2 and TRBJ2-1; TRBD2 agrees at 9 bases. CDR1 is SGHAT and CDR2 is FQNNGV in the germline V gene. With 5 bases clipped from V and 1 base from J, the junction kept 6 bases outside the gene matches. The CDR3 has 16 residues. This CDR3 reads CASSPNSGSSYNEQFF. The DNA for the CDR3 is TGTGCCAGCAGCCCGAATAGCGGGAGTTCCTACAATGAGCAGTTCTTC.

The rearrangement links TRBV12-5 to TRBJ1-5; D gene uncertain. V lost 0 bases, J lost 7 bases, and 7 bases lay in between. The germline V gene has CDR1 LGHNT and CDR2 FRNRAP. The CDR3 spans 13 residues. This CDR3 is CASGLVDRQPQHF. The CDR3, as DNA: TGTGCTAGTGGTTTGGTAGATCGGCAGCCCCAGCATTTT.

This clone has only one observation. This chain connects TRBV28 to TRBJ2-5, with TRBD1 identical over 7 bases. This CDR3 is 15 amino acids long. The germline V gene has CDR1 MDHEN and CDR2 SYDVKM. With V trimmed by 6 bases and J by 3 bases, 10 bases remained unmatched. The chain's CDR3 is CASSPAGTAKETQYF. The CDR3 region has the DNA TGTGCCAGCAGCCCCGCCGGGACAGCCAAAGAGACCCAGTACTTC.

This clone was counted a single time. V is TRBV27 and J is TRBJ2-1, with 11 bases aligning to TRBD2. Germline V gene sequence: CDR1 MNHEY, CDR2 SMNVEV (reference sequence). V trimming: 2 bases; J trimming: 0 bases; junction bases outside the gene matches: 6. The CDR3 is made up of 18 amino acids. The CDR3 sequence: CASSLGSGGVSSYNEQFF. The DNA for the CDR3 is TGTGCCAGCAGTTTAGGTAGCGGGGGGGTAAGCTCCTACAATGAGCAGTTCTTC.

The rearrangement joins TRBV19 to TRBJ2-1; D is possibly TRBD2 (6 bases). This CDR3 contains 15 residues. Per the germline V gene, CDR1 is LNHDA and CDR2 is SQIVND (reference sequence). V was shortened by 3 bases and J by 7 bases, with 16 bases between the two germline ends. The CDR3 loop is CASSMWGEGANEQFF. CDR3 bases: TGTGCCAGTAGTATGTGGGGGGAAGGGGCGAATGAGCAGTTCTTC.

The rearrangement links TRBV6-2 or TRBV6-3 to TRBJ1-1; a weak D match, TRBD1 (5 bases). Germline loops: CDR1 MNHEY, CDR2 SVGEGT. There are 15 residues in the CDR3. V lost 5 bases and J lost 3, with 16 bases in between. CDR3 in DNA: TGTGCCAGCAGTCAAGGGTGGGGCCGGTACACTGAAGCTTTCTTT. Protein: CASSQGWGRYTEAFF.

A single count supports this clone. The gene calls are TRBV3-1 (or the pseudogene TRBV3-2) and TRBJ1-3; 7 positions match TRBD1. J was trimmed by 0 bases and V by 4 bases; bases with no gene match: 9. The CDR3 is made up of 17 amino acids. The germline gives CDR1 LGHDT, CDR2 YNNKEL (reference sequence). The DNA for the CDR3 is TGTGCCAGCAGCCTCGCCGGGACAGCATTCTCTGGAAACACCATATATTTT. This translates into CASSLAGTAFSGNTIYF.

The chain uses TRBV13 and TRBJ2-5; unclear D gene. Germline V gene sequence: CDR1 PRHDT, CDR2 FYEKMQ (reference sequence). This CDR3 contains 15 residues. The germline V and J ends were trimmed by 1 base and 2 bases, with 11 bases remaining between them. The DNA of the CDR3 is TGTGCCAGCAGCTTAGAGTCAGGCCGACAAGAGACCCAGTACTTC. This sequence encodes CASSLESGRQETQYF.

The V and J genes are TRBV4-1 and TRBJ2-1; TRBD1 matches 7 bases. The germline CDR1 and CDR2 sequences are MGHRA and YSYEKL. The CDR3 contains 21 residues. With 4 bases clipped from V and 5 bases from J, the junction kept 26 bases outside the gene matches. CDR3 sequence reads: CASSPYSPGTVHGSRNNEQFF. DNA for the CDR3: TGCGCCAGCAGCCCTTACTCCCCCGGGACAGTACATGGGTCTCGGAACAATGAGCAGTTCTTC.

The gene calls are TRBV18 and TRBJ2-3; the D gene is possibly TRBD2 (6 bases). This CDR3 has 13 amino acids. Germline CDR1 KGHSH, CDR2 LQKENI. V lost 5 bases, J lost 6 bases, and 12 bases lay in between. CDR3 residues: CASSYGTPDTQYF. DNA for the CDR3: TGTGCCAGCTCATATGGGACTCCGGATACGCAGTATTTT.

The V gene is TRBV12-3 or TRBV12-4, the J gene TRBJ1-2; no firm D call. This CDR3 contains 12 residues. The ends were cut back, 5 bases at V and 8 bases at J, with 12 bases in the middle. CDR3 region: CASSTRHTGYTF. CDR3 sequence (DNA): TGTGCCAGCAGTACCCGACATACCGGCTACACCTTC.

The chain links TRBV27 to TRBJ1-1; maybe TRBD1 (6 bases). Germline V gene data show CDR1 as MNHEY and CDR2 as SMNVEV (reference sequence). The CDR3 totals 13 residues. V lost 2 bases and J 6 bases, leaving 10 bases between the germline ends. DNA for the CDR3: TGTGCCAGCAGTTTAGCAGGGGTCTCTGAAGCTTTCTTT. Translation gives CASSLAGVSEAFF.

The J gene is TRBJ1-1, the V gene TRBV28; D is possibly TRBD1 (5 bases). Germline CDR1 and CDR2: MDHEN and SYDVKM. V lost 6 bases and J 1 base, leaving 12 bases between the germline ends. CDR3 size: 14 residues. CDR3 in DNA: TGTGCCAGCAGACCCGGACACCCGAACACTGAAGCTTTCTTT. As protein: CASRPGHPNTEAFF.

The chain links TRBV18 to TRBJ2-5, with D perhaps TRBD1 (5 bases). The CDR3 length is 15 residues. Germline V gene lookup returns CDR1 KGHSH and CDR2 LQKENI. Deletions cut 2 bases from V and 1 base from J, with 11 bases between. CDR3 protein: CASSPERTLQETQYF. In DNA form, the CDR3 reads TGTGCCAGCTCACCAGAAAGGACACTCCAAGAGACCCAGTACTTC.

The chain is built from TRBV7-3 and TRBJ2-3, with D possibly matching TRBD2 (7 bases). This CDR3 spans 14 amino acids. V dropped 8 bases and J dropped 0 bases, with 12 bases sitting between them. Germline-derived CDR1 and CDR2 are SGHTA and FQGTGA. CDR3 nucleotides: TGTGCCAGCGCCCGGGGGGCTAGCACAGATACGCAGTATTTT. Protein sequence: CASARGASTDTQYF.

The gene calls are TRBV6-5 and TRBJ1-3; 9 bases fit TRBD1. This CDR3 is built from 16 residues. Germline CDR1 and CDR2: MNHEY and SVGAGI. Germline trimming cut 2 bases from V and 4 bases from J; bases unmatched to any gene: 6. This chain's CDR3 is CASSYGDRVEGNTIYF. The CDR3 nucleotides are TGTGCCAGCAGTTACGGGGACAGGGTGGAAGGAAACACCATATATTTT.

The chain couples TRBV5-4 to TRBJ2-7; 8 bases fit TRBD2. There are 15 residues in the CDR3. CDR1 is SGHNT and CDR2 is YYREEE in the germline V gene (reference sequence). After removal of 4 bases from V and 2 bases from J, the junction contained 8 bases not matched to a gene. CDR3: CASSPRAAGAYEQYF. CDR3 coding DNA: TGTGCCAGCAGCCCGCGAGCAGCGGGGGCCTACGAGCAGTACTTC. The complete variable domain, with remaining parts taken from reference TRBV5-4 and TRBJ2-7, reads ETGVTQSPTHLIKTRGQQVTLRCSSQSGHNTVSWYQQALGQGPQFIFQYYREEENGRGNFPPRFSGLQFPNYSSELNVNALELDDSALYLCASSPRAAGAYEQYFGPGTRLTVT.